The rows below give T cell receptor beta chains drawn from one sample of a study. Each CDR3 protein is one row after TCRdb ran MiXCR on the 5' RACE reads. The sample holds more than 40,000 distinct CDR3 sequences, about 29% seen once. Sequencing input: memory CD4+ T cells sorted from a lymph node. These receptors all stem from a female donor with breast cancer. Each CDR3 is given with its conserved first and last residue. The D gene is left open where the match is weak. Rows may omit the clone size; those that give it use once, few, many or a size class.

CDR3nt: TGTGCCAGCAGTGGGGAGGGGGGCAATCAGCCCCAGCATTTT
CDR3aa: CASSGEGGNQPQHF
v_gene: TRBV28
abundance: NA
j_gene: TRBJ1-5
d_gene: NA

CDR3nt: TGTGCCAGCAGCTTAAATAGCGGCACCGGGGAGCTGTTTTTT
CDR3aa: CASSLNSGTGELFF
v_gene: TRBV7-6
abundance: few
j_gene: TRBJ2-2
d_gene: NA

CDR3nt: TGCAGTGTTGAACTAGCGGGAGGGGTTGAGCAGTTCTTC
CDR3aa: CSVELAGGVEQFF
v_gene: TRBV20-1
abundance: NA
j_gene: TRBJ2-1
d_gene: TRBD2

CDR3nt: TGCAGTGCTAGCCCTACAGAGAGCCAAGAGACCCAGTACTTC
CDR3aa: CSASPTESQETQYF
v_gene: TRBV20-1
abundance: few
j_gene: TRBJ2-5
d_gene: NA

CDR3nt: TGTGCCAGCAGACTAGACAGGGAGGGTGGAGCTTTCTTT
CDR3aa: CASRLDREGGAFF
v_gene: TRBV2
abundance: few
j_gene: TRBJ1-1
d_gene: TRBD1

CDR3nt: TGTGCCAGCAGTTTTAGCGGGGGGCGCCAAGAGACCCAGTACTTC
CDR3aa: CASSFSGGRQETQYF
v_gene: TRBV12-3/TRBV12-4
abundance: many
j_gene: TRBJ2-5
d_gene: TRBD2

CDR3nt: TGCAGTGCTCACAGGGCCTCGAGCACCGGGGAGCTGTTTTTT
CDR3aa: CSAHRASSTGELFF
v_gene: TRBV20-1
abundance: many
j_gene: TRBJ2-2
d_gene: NA

CDR3nt: TGTGCCAGTAGGGACAGGGTCCGGAACACTGAAGCTTTCTTT
CDR3aa: CASRDRVRNTEAFF
v_gene: TRBV19
abundance: few
j_gene: TRBJ1-1
d_gene: TRBD1

CDR3nt: TGTGCCAGCGGCCCTGAGGGGACAGGGGGATTTAATGGCTACACCTTC
CDR3aa: CASGPEGTGGFNGYTF
v_gene: TRBV4-2
abundance: NA
j_gene: TRBJ1-2
d_gene: TRBD1

CDR3nt: TGTGCCAGCAGGATGGAAGCGAACACTGAAGCTTTCTTT
CDR3aa: CASRMEANTEAFF
v_gene: TRBV2
abundance: NA
j_gene: TRBJ1-1
d_gene: NA

CDR3nt: TGTGCCAGCAGCCGACCAACTAGCCGCGTTAAGAACACCGGGGAGCTGTATTTT
CDR3aa: CASSRPTSRVKNTGELYF
v_gene: TRBV7-2
abundance: NA
j_gene: TRBJ2-2
d_gene: NA

CDR3nt: TGCGCCAGCAGTCCCCGGGACAGCCACGAGCAGTACTTC
CDR3aa: CASSPRDSHEQYF
v_gene: TRBV6-6
abundance: NA
j_gene: TRBJ2-7
d_gene: TRBD1

CDR3nt: TGTGCCAGCAGCCGTGACAGGGAGGAGACCCAGTACTTC
CDR3aa: CASSRDREETQYF
v_gene: TRBV7-3
abundance: NA
j_gene: TRBJ2-5
d_gene: TRBD1

CDR3nt: TGCGCCAGCAACCAAGGGACTAGCCAACTTTACGAGCAGTACTTC
CDR3aa: CASNQGTSQLYEQYF
v_gene: TRBV4-3
abundance: NA
j_gene: TRBJ2-7
d_gene: TRBD2

CDR3nt: TGTGCCAGCAGCCAAGTCCCAGGGGGCAGGGGGGTTTCCTACGAGCAGTACTTC
CDR3aa: CASSQVPGGRGVSYEQYF
v_gene: TRBV4-2
abundance: few
j_gene: TRBJ2-7
d_gene: TRBD1

CDR3nt: TGTGCCATCAGTGAGTCTACTTTAGCGGAATCTAGCACAGATACGCAGTATTTT
CDR3aa: CAISESTLAESSTDTQYF
v_gene: TRBV10-3
abundance: few
j_gene: TRBJ2-3
d_gene: NA

CDR3nt: TGTGCCAGCAGTCGACAGGGGCCGACTGCCGGAAACACCATATATTTT
CDR3aa: CASSRQGPTAGNTIYF
v_gene: TRBV2
abundance: few
j_gene: TRBJ1-3
d_gene: TRBD1

CDR3nt: TGTGCCAGCTCACCACCTACCGACCTTTACGAGCAGTACTTC
CDR3aa: CASSPPTDLYEQYF
v_gene: TRBV18
abundance: NA
j_gene: TRBJ2-7
d_gene: NA

CDR3nt: TGTGCCATCAGTGAAGGAGACGGAACCTACGAGCAGTACTTC
CDR3aa: CAISEGDGTYEQYF
v_gene: TRBV10-3
abundance: NA
j_gene: TRBJ2-7
d_gene: NA

CDR3nt: TGCGCCAGCAGCCAAGGTCACAGACAGGGTGTAGCTAACTATGGCTACACCTTC
CDR3aa: CASSQGHRQGVANYGYTF
v_gene: TRBV4-1
abundance: few
j_gene: TRBJ1-2
d_gene: TRBD1

CDR3nt: TGTGCCAGCAGAAAGCGAACCCCGGGACTAGCGGGGCCATACAATGAGCAGTTCTTC
CDR3aa: CASRKRTPGLAGPYNEQFF
v_gene: TRBV2
abundance: NA
j_gene: TRBJ2-1
d_gene: TRBD2

CDR3nt: TGCAGTGCCTGGTACACAGAGACCCAGTACTTC
CDR3aa: CSAWYTETQYF
v_gene: TRBV20-1
abundance: NA
j_gene: TRBJ2-5
d_gene: NA

CDR3nt: TGTGCCAGCTCACCCCTTCCAGGGCAGGGTGGAACCGAGCAGTACTTC
CDR3aa: CASSPLPGQGGTEQYF
v_gene: TRBV18
abundance: NA
j_gene: TRBJ2-7
d_gene: NA

CDR3nt: TGCGCCAGCAGCTCCTTGGGTATGGGGGGTGAAAAACTGTTTTTT
CDR3aa: CASSSLGMGGEKLFF
v_gene: TRBV5-1
abundance: NA
j_gene: TRBJ1-4
d_gene: NA

CDR3nt: TGTGCCAGCAGTTTATACTTCCTAGCGGGTCAAGGTAATGAGCAGTTCTTC
CDR3aa: CASSLYFLAGQGNEQFF
v_gene: TRBV12-3/TRBV12-4
abundance: NA
j_gene: TRBJ2-1
d_gene: TRBD2

CDR3nt: TGTGCCAGCAGTTTCGCACAGGGAGCTTCACCCCTCCACTTT
CDR3aa: CASSFAQGASPLHF
v_gene: TRBV12-3/TRBV12-4
abundance: NA
j_gene: TRBJ1-6
d_gene: NA

CDR3nt: TGTGCCAGCAGTCCGGGACAGGGTTACAATGAGCAGTTCTTC
CDR3aa: CASSPGQGYNEQFF
v_gene: TRBV27
abundance: NA
j_gene: TRBJ2-1
d_gene: TRBD1

CDR3nt: TGCGCCAGCAGCCTGACGCCGTCGGACAGCAGCTATGGCTACACCTTC
CDR3aa: CASSLTPSDSSYGYTF
v_gene: TRBV5-1
abundance: few
j_gene: TRBJ1-2
d_gene: NA

CDR3nt: TGTGCCACAACGGACAGACTGAACACTGAAGCTTTCTTT
CDR3aa: CATTDRLNTEAFF
v_gene: TRBV10-3
abundance: NA
j_gene: TRBJ1-1
d_gene: NA

CDR3nt: TGCGCCAGCAGCTTGGCCGCGCGTTCACCCCTCCACTTT
CDR3aa: CASSLAARSPLHF
v_gene: TRBV5-1
abundance: NA
j_gene: TRBJ1-6
d_gene: NA

CDR3nt: TGTGCCAGCAGCTCCAAGGGGCCAGTAGCCAAAAACATTCAGTACTTC
CDR3aa: CASSSKGPVAKNIQYF
v_gene: TRBV7-2
abundance: NA
j_gene: TRBJ2-4
d_gene: NA

CDR3nt: TGTGCCAGCAGCCAAGCGGGACTCTTTAATCAGCCCCAGCATTTT
CDR3aa: CASSQAGLFNQPQHF
v_gene: TRBV3-1
abundance: NA
j_gene: TRBJ1-5
d_gene: NA

CDR3nt: TGTGCCAGCAGAGGGGCTAGCGGGAGTTCGAACACCGGGGAGCTGTTTTTT
CDR3aa: CASRGASGSSNTGELFF
v_gene: TRBV9
abundance: few
j_gene: TRBJ2-2
d_gene: TRBD2

CDR3nt: TGCAGTGCTAGAGATACGAATAATGAAAAACTGTTTTTT
CDR3aa: CSARDTNNEKLFF
v_gene: TRBV20-1
abundance: NA
j_gene: TRBJ1-4
d_gene: NA

CDR3nt: TGTGCCAGCAGTTATTGGGGACTGAAGTCCATGAACACTGAAGCTTTCTTT
CDR3aa: CASSYWGLKSMNTEAFF
v_gene: TRBV6-2/TRBV6-3
abundance: few
j_gene: TRBJ1-1
d_gene: NA

CDR3nt: TGTGCCAGTAGTATAGATAGCATCCGCGGAAACACTGAAGCTTTCTTT
CDR3aa: CASSIDSIRGNTEAFF
v_gene: TRBV19
abundance: NA
j_gene: TRBJ1-1
d_gene: NA

CDR3nt: TGTGCCAGCTCACCACGGCGGGGACAGGGTAATGAAAAACTGTTTTTT
CDR3aa: CASSPRRGQGNEKLFF
v_gene: TRBV18
abundance: few
j_gene: TRBJ1-4
d_gene: TRBD1

CDR3nt: TGCGCCAGCAGCCAAGGGACAGGCGGGAGGCGGAAAGAGACCCAGTACTTC
CDR3aa: CASSQGTGGRRKETQYF
v_gene: TRBV4-3
abundance: NA
j_gene: TRBJ2-5
d_gene: NA

CDR3nt: TGTGCCAGCTCACCAATGGGGGAGACCCAGTACTTC
CDR3aa: CASSPMGETQYF
v_gene: TRBV18
abundance: NA
j_gene: TRBJ2-5
d_gene: NA

CDR3nt: TGCGCCAGCAGCTCCTTGGACAGTCGCACCTACGAGCAGTACTTC
CDR3aa: CASSSLDSRTYEQYF
v_gene: TRBV5-1
abundance: NA
j_gene: TRBJ2-7
d_gene: NA

CDR3nt: TGCAGCGTTCACTGGGGGTCCGGGTACAATGAGCAGTTCTTC
CDR3aa: CSVHWGSGYNEQFF
v_gene: TRBV29-1
abundance: NA
j_gene: TRBJ2-1
d_gene: NA

CDR3nt: TGTGCCAGCAGACACGGACAGGGGGGGATGGCAGATACGCAGTATTTT
CDR3aa: CASRHGQGGMADTQYF
v_gene: TRBV6-2/TRBV6-3
abundance: many
j_gene: TRBJ2-3
d_gene: TRBD1

CDR3nt: TGTGCCAGCAGCTCATTTGCTGATACGCAGTATTTT
CDR3aa: CASSSFADTQYF
v_gene: TRBV5-6
abundance: few
j_gene: TRBJ2-3
d_gene: NA

CDR3nt: TGTGCCAGCAGCTTTCTAGGGGCGCGCTACGAGCAGTGCTTC
CDR3aa: CASSFLGARYEQCF
v_gene: TRBV7-2
abundance: NA
j_gene: TRBJ2-7
d_gene: NA

CDR3nt: TGTGCCAGCAGCCAGGGGATAGCGGAGCGGGACCAAGAGACCCAGTACTTC
CDR3aa: CASSQGIAERDQETQYF
v_gene: TRBV3-1
abundance: few
j_gene: TRBJ2-5
d_gene: NA